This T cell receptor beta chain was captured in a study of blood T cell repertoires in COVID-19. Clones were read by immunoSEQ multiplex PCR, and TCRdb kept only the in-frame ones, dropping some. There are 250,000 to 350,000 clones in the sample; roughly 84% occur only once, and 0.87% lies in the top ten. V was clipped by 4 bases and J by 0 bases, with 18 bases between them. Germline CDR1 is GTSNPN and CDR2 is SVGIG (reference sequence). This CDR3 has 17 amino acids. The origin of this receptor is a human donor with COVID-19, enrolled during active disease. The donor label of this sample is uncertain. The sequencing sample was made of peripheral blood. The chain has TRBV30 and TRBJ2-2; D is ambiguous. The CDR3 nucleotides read TGTGCCTGGATGGATTACCGAGCGACCGCGAACACCGGGGAGCTGTTTTTT. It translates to CAWMDYRATANTGELFF.